A selection of T cell receptor beta chains follows, all from one sample in a study of a mutant IDH1 vaccine in newly diagnosed glioma. Their specific antigens are unknown. Produced via immunoSEQ multiplex PCR; TCRdb's table is partial and in-frame only. The sample has 50,000 to 75,000 clones, 65% to 75% seen once. The sample here was PBMCs, taken from a glioma patient whose treatment included an IDH1 peptide vaccine. The receptors originated from a man aged 45-65 years with glioma. The CDR3 runs from the conserved cysteine through the conserved F or W. The D gene is left open where the match is weak. Expanded clones are given a class, and other clones once, few, many or no size at all.

>NA|TRBJ2-5|NA|TRBV15
TGTGCCACCAGCAGAGAAGGGGAAGAGACCCAGTACTTC
CATSREGEETQYF
>NA|TRBJ2-2|NA|TRBV19
TGTGCCAGTAGTACGGGGGTGAACACCGGGGAGCTGTTTTTT
CASSTGVNTGELFF
>TRBD2|TRBJ2-5|NA|TRBV4-1
TGCGCCAGCAGCGAGCCTAGCGGGGAGACCCAGTACTTC
CASSEPSGETQYF
>NA|TRBJ2-3|NA|TRBV14
TGTGCCAGCAGCCTTTGGGCGGAGGATACGCAGTATTTT
CASSLWAEDTQYF
>NA|TRBJ1-5|NA|TRBV19
TGTGCCAGTAGTATAGGGGAGTATAGCAATCAGCCCCAGCATTTT
CASSIGEYSNQPQHF
>NA|TRBJ1-1|NA|TRBV4-3
TGCGCCAGCAGCCAAGATCGGAGCACGATCACTGAAGCTTTCTTT
CASSQDRSTITEAFF
>NA|TRBJ2-5|NA|TRBV29-1
TGCAGCGTTGGGGGACCGAAAGGCGGAGAGACCCAGTACTTC
CSVGGPKGGETQYF
>NA|TRBJ1-4|NA|TRBV6-5
TGTGCCAGCAGTTACACACTGGGTCAGGGTGATGAAAAACTGTTTTTT
CASSYTLGQGDEKLFF
>TRBD1|TRBJ1-2|few|TRBV19
TGTGCCAGTAGTAACTCTCTACAGGGGTTGAATGGCTACACCTTC
CASSNSLQGLNGYTF
>NA|TRBJ1-2|NA|TRBV5-6
TGTGCCAGCACCCTTGGGGGCGGCTACACCTTC
CASTLGGGYTF
>TRBD2|TRBJ2-3|once|TRBV5-4
TGTGCCAGCAGCTTAGCGGGGGCAGATACGCAGTATTTT
CASSLAGADTQYF
>TRBD1|TRBJ1-5|NA|TRBV6-6
TGTGCCAGCAGTGGGACAGGGAATCAGCCCCAGCATTTT
CASSGTGNQPQHF
>TRBD2|TRBJ2-2|once|TRBV19
TGTGCCAGCCTGTTTGCGGGGGTCGGGGAGCTGTTTTTT
CASLFAGVGELFF
>NA|TRBJ2-1|NA|TRBV6-1
TGTGCCAGCAGTGAAATGGCGGGGGCGCCCCGGAATGAGCAGTTCTTC
CASSEMAGAPRNEQFF
>NA|TRBJ2-7|NA|TRBV29-1
TGCAGCGTTGAACGCCTGGATTTAACCTACGAGCAGTACTTC
CSVERLDLTYEQYF
>NA|TRBJ1-1|NA|TRBV14
TGTGCCAGCAGCCAAGATGTGGGGGGAGCTGAAGCTTTCTTT
CASSQDVGGAEAFF
>NA|TRBJ1-2|NA|TRBV30
TGTGCCTGGAGTTTAACAGGATACGATGGCTACACCTTC
CAWSLTGYDGYTF
>NA|TRBJ1-4|NA|TRBV5-1
TGCGCCAGCAGCGACGCTCGGGGGCCCAATGAAAAACTGTTTTTT
CASSDARGPNEKLFF
>NA|TRBJ2-7|NA|TRBV25-1
TGTGCCAGCAGTGAATTCGCCTACGAGCAGTACTTC
CASSEFAYEQYF
>NA|TRBJ1-2|NA|TRBV5-1
TGCGCCAGCAGCTTGGCCGACGCTAACTATGGCTACACCTTC
CASSLADANYGYTF
>NA|TRBJ1-5|once|TRBV5-5
TGTGCCAGCAGCTTCGGGACGGTTAATCAGCCCCAGCATTTT
CASSFGTVNQPQHF
>NA|TRBJ1-1|NA|TRBV29-1
TGCAGCGTTGAAGAAAGCTGGAAACGGATGAACACTGAAGCTTTCTTT
CSVEESWKRMNTEAFF
>NA|TRBJ1-2|NA|TRBV4-1
TGCGCCAGCAGCCAAGATTCGTTCAGCTACTATGGCTACACCTTC
CASSQDSFSYYGYTF
>TRBD1|TRBJ2-7|NA|TRBV7-6
TGTGCCAGCAGCTTGACAGGGGCCGCCTCCTACGAGCAGTACTTC
CASSLTGAASYEQYF
>NA|TRBJ2-1|NA|TRBV13
TGTGCCAGCAGCAATGGACGGGGATCATACAATGAGCAGTTCTTC
CASSNGRGSYNEQFF
>NA|TRBJ1-1|NA|TRBV2
TGTGCCAGCAACGGGAGACGCGGCACTGAAGCTTTCTTT
CASNGRRGTEAFF
>NA|TRBJ2-1|NA|TRBV6-1
TGTGCCAGCAGTGAGGGGTCCTTCGACAATGAGCAGTTCTTC
CASSEGSFDNEQFF
>NA|TRBJ2-1|NA|TRBV10-1
TGCGCCAGCAGCGAGGGGGACTACCGAAATGAGCAGTTCTTC
CASSEGDYRNEQFF
>NA|TRBJ2-7|NA|TRBV6-6
TGTGCCAGCAGTCCTGACAGAAACAACTACGAGCAGTACTTC
CASSPDRNNYEQYF
>NA|TRBJ1-3|NA|TRBV19
TGTGCCACCACGGACAGCCGTTTGGGAAACACCATATATTTT
CATTDSRLGNTIYF
>NA|TRBJ1-5|NA|TRBV15
TGTGCCACCAGCAGAGATAAGGTGAATCAGCCCCAGCATTTT
CATSRDKVNQPQHF
>TRBD1|TRBJ1-4|NA|TRBV4-3
TGCGCCAGCAGCCCTCGGACAGGGGACGAAAAACTGTTTTTT
CASSPRTGDEKLFF
>NA|TRBJ1-2|NA|TRBV14
TGTGCCAGCAGCCCACACCAGACAGGTCCGAGACTTGGCTACACCTTC
CASSPHQTGPRLGYTF
>NA|TRBJ2-7|once|TRBV10-1
TGCGCCAGCAGTGAGTCGGGCTCCTACGAGCAGTACTTC
CASSESGSYEQYF
>NA|TRBJ1-1|NA|TRBV7-9
TGTGCCAGCAGCTTAGTCGGGGCGAACACTGAAGCTTTCTTT
CASSLVGANTEAFF
>NA|TRBJ1-2|NA|TRBV5-1
TGCGCCAGCAGCTTGGAGGGCTACACCTTC
CASSLEGYTF
>NA|TRBJ2-7|once|TRBV7-2
TGTGCCAGCAGCTTAAGACCCGACCACGAGCAGTACTTC
CASSLRPDHEQYF
>NA|TRBJ1-6|NA|TRBV5-6
TGTGCCAGCAGTTTTGACAACCGACGCGGGTCCCTCCACTTT
CASSFDNRRGSLHF
>NA|TRBJ2-7|NA|TRBV28
TGTGCCAGCAGTATCGGGAGCTCCTACGAGCAGTACTTC
CASSIGSSYEQYF
>NA|TRBJ2-6|NA|TRBV4-3
TGCGCCAGCAGCCAGTGGGGGGGGGCCAACGTCCTGACTTTC
CASSQWGGANVLTF
>NA|TRBJ2-3|NA|TRBV27
TGTGCCAGCAGTATCCCTAGCACAGATACGCAGTATTTT
CASSIPSTDTQYF
>TRBD1|TRBJ1-4|few|TRBV7-9
TGTGCCAGCAGCACCCGACAGGGCCCCATTGTCCATGAAAAACTGTTTTTT
CASSTRQGPIVHEKLFF
>TRBD1|TRBJ2-7|NA|TRBV5-4
TGTGCCAGCAGCATTAGACAGGGACGGGACGAGCAGTACTTC
CASSIRQGRDEQYF
>NA|TRBJ2-7|NA|TRBV9
TGTGCCAGCAGCCCAGCAGTGGTTTCCTACGAGCAGTACTTC
CASSPAVVSYEQYF
>TRBD2|TRBJ2-7|NA|TRBV6-1
TGTGCCAGCAGCCGACTAGCGAACGAGCAGTACTTC
CASSRLANEQYF
>TRBD1|TRBJ2-2|NA|TRBV6-1
TGTGCCAGCAGTGAAGCTGATACAGGGGCTGCGAACACCGGGGAGCTGTTTTTT
CASSEADTGAANTGELFF
>NA|TRBJ2-2|NA|TRBV30
TGTGCCTGGAGTAACCGGGGGGCCAGCACCGGGGAGCTGTTTTTT
CAWSNRGASTGELFF
>NA|TRBJ2-3|NA|TRBV7-9
TGTGCCAGCAGCACGGACAGTATCGACACAGATACGCAGTATTTT
CASSTDSIDTDTQYF
>TRBD1|TRBJ1-2|NA|TRBV29-1
TGCAGCGTTGATATCGGGACAGGGGAGGGCTACACCTTC
CSVDIGTGEGYTF
>NA|TRBJ1-1|NA|TRBV7-2
TGTGCCAGCAGCTCCCAGGGGCTTGGGCTGAACACTGAAGCTTTCTTT
CASSSQGLGLNTEAFF
>TRBD1|TRBJ1-2|few|TRBV6-1
TGTGCCAGCAGTGCCCAAGGAGGGGGCGATTATGGCTACACCTTC
CASSAQGGGDYGYTF
>NA|TRBJ2-7|once|TRBV13
TGTGCCAGCAGCCCTAGGAGGGGGGACCCCTACGAGCAGTACTTC
CASSPRRGDPYEQYF
>NA|TRBJ1-1|large|TRBV28
TGTGCCAGCAGCCTCCGACAGGTTATGAACACTGAAGCTTTCTTT
CASSLRQVMNTEAFF
>TRBD1|TRBJ1-2|NA|TRBV2
TGTGCCAGCAGTCGTATGACAGGGCTTAACTATGGCTACACCTTC
CASSRMTGLNYGYTF
>NA|TRBJ1-1|NA|TRBV5-1
TGCGCCAGCAGCCCCCACGAGGGCCCTATGAACACTGAAGCTTTCTTT
CASSPHEGPMNTEAFF
>NA|TRBJ1-5|NA|TRBV30
TGTGCCTGGACCCCTACACAGGGTTTGAATATGCCCCAGCATTTT
CAWTPTQGLNMPQHF
>TRBD2|TRBJ2-1|NA|TRBV19
TGTGCCTCAACAGGACTAGCGGATATCAATGAGCAGTTCTTC
CASTGLADINEQFF
>NA|TRBJ1-5|NA|TRBV30
TGTGCCTGGAGTATTATATCGGATCAGCCCCAGCATTTT
CAWSIISDQPQHF
>NA|TRBJ1-1|NA|TRBV11-3
TGTGCCAGCAGCCCGGGGGGGACGGAGAACACTGAAGCTTTCTTT
CASSPGGTENTEAFF
>NA|TRBJ2-7|NA|TRBV7-9
TGTGCCAGCAGCTTAGCAGGGCAGGGTTTCAATTACGAGCAGTACTTC
CASSLAGQGFNYEQYF